This TCR beta chain was documented in a study of T cell responses to AZD1222 COVID-19 vaccine. Clones were read by immunoSEQ multiplex PCR, and TCRdb kept only the in-frame ones, dropping some. The sample lists roughly 200,000 clones; roughly 92% were seen once. This CDR3 has 12 amino acids. Trimming removed 4 bases at V and 0 bases at J, with 2 bases between. CDR1 is MNHEY and CDR2 is SVGEGT in the germline V gene. General study points: Sampling that yielded the repertoires occurred only after the peak T cell response.

Regarding this clone: Its antigen is not identified. Other DNA sequences within the sample encode an identical CDR3.

The sample in question was peripheral blood, obtained on day 0 of AZD1222 vaccination. The sequence came from an adult in good health. This sequence joins TRBV6-2 or TRBV6-3 and TRBJ2-3; D gene unclear. Here the CDR3 reads CASSLSTDTQYF. The CDR3 DNA is TGTGCCAGCAGTTTAAGCACAGATACGCAGTATTTT.